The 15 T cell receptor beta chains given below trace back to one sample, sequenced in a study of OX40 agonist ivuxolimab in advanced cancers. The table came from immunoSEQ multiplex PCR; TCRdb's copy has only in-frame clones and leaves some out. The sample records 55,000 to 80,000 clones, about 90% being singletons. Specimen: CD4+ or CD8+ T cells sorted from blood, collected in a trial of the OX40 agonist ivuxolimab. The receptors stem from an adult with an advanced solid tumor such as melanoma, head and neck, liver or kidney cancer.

The CDR3 reads CATSFGTGLTDTQYF. CDR3 in DNA: TGTGCCACCAGCTTTGGGACAGGCCTCACAGATACGCAGTATTTT. V is TRBV15 and J is TRBJ2-3; 8 bases are shared with TRBD1. CDR1 LNHNV and CDR2 YYDKDF come from the germline V gene (reference sequence). V shed 5 bases and J 2 bases; nucleotides not matched to a gene: 6. The CDR3 extends over 15 amino acids.

DNA of the CDR3: TGTGCCAGCAGCAAGGGGCACTCCTACGAGCAGTACTTC. Protein: CASSKGHSYEQYF. This rearrangement joins TRBV7-3 to TRBJ2-7; TRBD1 might be the D (5 bases). Germline V gives CDR1 SGHTA, CDR2 FQGTGA. The V and J ends lost 5 bases and 0 bases respectively, with 8 bases between them. CDR3 size: 13 residues.

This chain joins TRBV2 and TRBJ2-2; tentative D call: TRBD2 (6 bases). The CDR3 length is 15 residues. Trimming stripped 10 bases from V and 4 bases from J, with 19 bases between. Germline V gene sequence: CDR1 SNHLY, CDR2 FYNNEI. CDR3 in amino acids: CATTGSSVTTGELFF. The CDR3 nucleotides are TGTGCCACCACCGGCTCTAGCGTGACCACCGGGGAGCTGTTTTTT.

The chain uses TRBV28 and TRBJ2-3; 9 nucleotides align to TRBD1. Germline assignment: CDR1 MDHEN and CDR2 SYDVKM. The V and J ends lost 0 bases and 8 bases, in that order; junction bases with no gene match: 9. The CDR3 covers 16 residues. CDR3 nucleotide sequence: TGTGCCAGCAGTTTATGGGGGACAGGGAAGTGGGTTACGCAGTATTTT. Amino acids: CASSLWGTGKWVTQYF.

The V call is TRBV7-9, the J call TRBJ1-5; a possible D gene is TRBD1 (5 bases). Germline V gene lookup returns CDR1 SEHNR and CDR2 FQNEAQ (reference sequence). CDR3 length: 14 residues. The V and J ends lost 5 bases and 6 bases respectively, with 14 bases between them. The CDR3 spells CASSPASRGQPQHF. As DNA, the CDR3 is TGTGCCAGCAGCCCAGCGTCGAGGGGTCAGCCCCAGCATTTT.

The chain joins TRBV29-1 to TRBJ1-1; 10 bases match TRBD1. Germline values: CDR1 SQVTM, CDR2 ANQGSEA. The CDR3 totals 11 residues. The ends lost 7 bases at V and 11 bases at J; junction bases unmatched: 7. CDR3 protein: CSADRGRLAFF. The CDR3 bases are TGCAGCGCCGACAGGGGGCGCTTGGCTTTCTTT.

The CDR3 sequence is CASSYREGKRETQYF. In DNA form, the CDR3 reads TGTGCCAGCAGTTACCGTGAAGGGAAGCGGGAGACCCAGTACTTC. The chain combines TRBV6-5 with TRBJ2-5; tentatively, D is TRBD2 (5 bases). The germline CDR1 and CDR2 sequences are MNHEY and SVGAGI. This CDR3 is 15 amino acids long. V lost 2 bases and J lost 5, with 15 bases in between.

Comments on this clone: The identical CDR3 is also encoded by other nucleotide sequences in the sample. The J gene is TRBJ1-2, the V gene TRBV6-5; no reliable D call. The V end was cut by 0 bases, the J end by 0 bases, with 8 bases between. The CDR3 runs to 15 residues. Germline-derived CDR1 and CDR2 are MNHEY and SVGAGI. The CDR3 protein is CASSYSRGANYGYTF. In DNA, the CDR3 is TGTGCCAGCAGTTACTCTCGGGGAGCTAACTATGGCTACACCTTC.

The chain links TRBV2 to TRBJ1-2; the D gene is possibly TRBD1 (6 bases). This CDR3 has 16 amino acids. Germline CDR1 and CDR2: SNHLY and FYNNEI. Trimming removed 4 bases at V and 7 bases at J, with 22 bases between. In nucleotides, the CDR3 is TGTGCCAGCAGTGGACTAGACAGGCTTGCGTCGGGTGGCTACACCTTC. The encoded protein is CASSGLDRLASGGYTF.

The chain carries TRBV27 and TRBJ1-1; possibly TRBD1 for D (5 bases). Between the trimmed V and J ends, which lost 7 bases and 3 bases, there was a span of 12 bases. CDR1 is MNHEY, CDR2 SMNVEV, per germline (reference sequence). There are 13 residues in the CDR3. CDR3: CASNPAGYTEAFF. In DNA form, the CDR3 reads TGTGCCAGCAATCCGGCAGGGTACACTGAAGCTTTCTTT.

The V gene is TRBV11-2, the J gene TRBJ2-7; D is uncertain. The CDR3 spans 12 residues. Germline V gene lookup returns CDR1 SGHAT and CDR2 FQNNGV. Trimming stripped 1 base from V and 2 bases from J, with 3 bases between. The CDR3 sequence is CASSLAPYEQYF. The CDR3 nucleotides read TGTGCCAGCAGCTTAGCGCCCTACGAGCAGTACTTC.

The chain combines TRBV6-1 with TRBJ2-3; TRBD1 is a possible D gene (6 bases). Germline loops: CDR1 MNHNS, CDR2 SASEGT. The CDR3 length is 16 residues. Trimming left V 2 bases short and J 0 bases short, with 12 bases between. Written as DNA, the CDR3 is TGTGCCAGCAGTGAAATGTACAGGGCTAGCACAGATACGCAGTATTTT. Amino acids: CASSEMYRASTDTQYF.

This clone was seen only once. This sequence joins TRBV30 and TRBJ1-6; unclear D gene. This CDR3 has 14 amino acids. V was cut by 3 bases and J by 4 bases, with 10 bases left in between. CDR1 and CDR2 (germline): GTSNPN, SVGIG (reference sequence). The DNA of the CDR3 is TGTGCCTGGAGGGCCGGAGGATATAATTCACCCCTCCACTTT. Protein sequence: CAWRAGGYNSPLHF.

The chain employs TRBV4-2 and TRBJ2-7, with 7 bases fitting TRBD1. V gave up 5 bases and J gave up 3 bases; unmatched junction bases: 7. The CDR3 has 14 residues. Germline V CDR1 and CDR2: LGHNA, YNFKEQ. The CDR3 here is CASSLSGQIYEQYF. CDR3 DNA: TGTGCCAGCAGCTTGTCGGGACAGATCTACGAGCAGTACTTC.

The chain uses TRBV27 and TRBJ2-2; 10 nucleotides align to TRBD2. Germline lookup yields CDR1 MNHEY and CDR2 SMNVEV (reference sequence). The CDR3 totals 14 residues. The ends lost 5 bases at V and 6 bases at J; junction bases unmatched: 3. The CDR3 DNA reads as TGTGCCAGCAGTCTAGCGGGAGTGGCCGGGGAGCTGTTTTTT. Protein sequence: CASSLAGVAGELFF.